Given below is one T cell receptor (beta chain) in context. Germline lookup yields CDR1 SGHTA and CDR2 FQGNSA. CDR3 size: 14 residues. J gave up 6 bases and V 3 bases, and 5 bases lay outside the gene matches. In the authors' workflow: For nucleated cells, counts were estimated from reference gene primer amplification. This table comes from immunoSEQ multiplex PCR, and its TCRdb copy is limited to in-frame clones, with some not included. The V and J calls and the clone size are those of that table, but D and trimming were determined from the DNA. The table records roughly 180,000 clones, about three quarters of them present only once. The sample belongs to a study of blood T cell repertoires in COVID-19. Study-level information: Spain, Italy and the United States supplied samples that represented acute and convalescent COVID-19. Sources were T cells, B-cell-depleted T cells, or PBMCs; the material itself was cDNA or gDNA.

The receptor was isolated from a woman aged 50 to 60 with active or convalescent COVID-19. The sequencing input was peripheral blood. This rearrangement joins TRBV7-2 to TRBJ1-5; TRBD1 aligns across 7 bases. CDR3 sequence: CASSFDRDGQPQHF. Here the CDR3 DNA reads TGTGCCAGCAGCTTCGACAGGGATGGTCAGCCCCAGCATTTT.